This is a list of T cell receptor beta chains from one sample in a study of blood T cell repertoires in COVID-19. Some clones are missing from TCRdb's copy, which holds only in-frame ones; the method was immunoSEQ multiplex PCR. The table lists over 300,000 clones, 65% to 90% of them singletons, with around 9.3% in the top ten. Sequenced sample: PBMCs or T cells enriched from blood (not recorded which). These TCRs come from a woman aged 18-30 years who had recovered from COVID-19. Both conserved end residues are part of each CDR3. A D gene is named only where the DNA matches it firmly. Where a row states a size, it is once, few, many or the class of an expanded clone; other rows omit it.

15,TRBJ1-1,-,-,TRBV6-2/TRBV6-3,TGTGCCAGCAGTTATCGGGGTTTAGAAGTCCCTGAAGCTTTCTTT,CASSYRGLEVPEAFF
15,TRBJ1-1,-,TRBD1,TRBV28,TGTGCCAGCAGTCCGTCGACAGGGGAAGGCACTGAAGCTTTCTTT,CASSPSTGEGTEAFF
15,TRBJ1-2,-,TRBD1,TRBV5-1,TGCGCCAGCAGCCCACCAACAGGGGGCAAAGGCGGCTACACCTTC,CASSPPTGGKGGYTF
15,TRBJ2-2,-,TRBD2,TRBV9,TGTGCCAGCAGCCTGACTAGCGGAAGGACCGGGGAGCTGTTTTTT,CASSLTSGRTGELFF
15,TRBJ2-7,-,TRBD1,TRBV23-1,TGCGCCAGCAGTCATTACCCCGGGACAGGCTACGAGCAGTACTTC,CASSHYPGTGYEQYF
15,TRBJ1-2,few,TRBD1,TRBV9,TGTGCCAGCAGCTACCGGGACAGGGGGCAATGGGGCTACACCTTC,CASSYRDRGQWGYTF
16,TRBJ1-3,-,TRBD1,TRBV4-2,TGTGCCAGCAGCCGGGACAGCGATTTCTCTGGAAACACCATATATTTT,CASSRDSDFSGNTIYF
18,TRBJ1-3,once,-,TRBV4-1,TGCGCCAGCAGCCAAGATCGGGAGGAAGCGGACTCTGGAAACACCATATATTTT,CASSQDREEADSGNTIYF
12,TRBJ1-2,-,TRBD1,TRBV2,TGTGCCAGCCTAGGACAGGCGCGAGGCTACACCTTC,CASLGQARGYTF
15,TRBJ1-2,-,-,TRBV19,TGTGCCAGTAGTATTTTCAGCGGGGACCTTTATGGCTACACCTTC,CASSIFSGDLYGYTF
13,TRBJ1-1,-,-,TRBV30,TGTGCCTGGGGCGGACAGTTGAACACTGAAGCTTTCTTT,CAWGGQLNTEAFF
16,TRBJ2-4,-,TRBD2,TRBV11-2,TGTGCCAGCAGCTTAGAAGGCGGGAGGGGTAGGAACATTCAGTACTTC,CASSLEGGRGRNIQYF
16,TRBJ2-1,-,TRBD2,TRBV18,TGTGCCAGCTCGGCCACGGTCAGCGGGGGGAGCAATGAGCAGTTCTTC,CASSATVSGGSNEQFF
16,TRBJ2-2,-,-,TRBV21-1,TGTGCCAGCAGCAAACGTCTAGCGGTGAACACCGGGGAGCTGTTTTTT,CASSKRLAVNTGELFF
15,TRBJ1-1,-,-,TRBV6-2/TRBV6-3,TGTGCCAGCAGTGCCCACAGGGACGGGAACACTGAAGCTTTCTTT,CASSAHRDGNTEAFF
13,TRBJ1-1,once,-,TRBV3-1/TRBV3-2,TGTGCCAGCAGCCATCGAGGAGTCACTGAAGCTTTCTTT,CASSHRGVTEAFF
13,TRBJ2-7,-,-,TRBV30,TGTGCCTGGAGTACTAAGAGTTCCTACGAGCAGTACTTC,CAWSTKSSYEQYF
16,TRBJ1-6,-,TRBD1,TRBV5-4,TGTGCCAGCAGCTTGGCGCCGGTACAGGGGCGATCACCCCTCCACTTT,CASSLAPVQGRSPLHF
16,TRBJ2-1,-,TRBD2,TRBV6-5,TGTGCCAGCAGTTACACGAGCGGGGGGGCCTACAATGAGCAGTTCTTC,CASSYTSGGAYNEQFF
15,TRBJ1-2,-,TRBD1,TRBV19,TGTGCCAGTAGTATGCCCCAGGGGGCTGACTATGGCTACACCTTC,CASSMPQGADYGYTF
19,TRBJ1-1,-,TRBD1,TRBV2,TGTGCCAGCAGTGAGAGTGGGACAGAATACAGCAACATGAACACTGAAGCTTTCTTT,CASSESGTEYSNMNTEAFF
15,TRBJ2-6,-,-,TRBV2,TGTGCCAGCAGTGAGGGACAATCAGGGGCCAACGTCCTGACTTTC,CASSEGQSGANVLTF
15,TRBJ1-1,-,-,TRBV19,TGTGCCAGTAGTACGCGGGGCCAACGGGGCACTGAAGCTTTCTTT,CASSTRGQRGTEAFF
13,TRBJ2-7,once,-,TRBV7-6,TGTGCCAGCAGCTTAGCTGCCAGCTACGAGCAGTACTTC,CASSLAASYEQYF
12,TRBJ1-1,once,-,TRBV2,TGTGCCAGCAGGGACAGTGACACTGAAGCTTTCTTT,CASRDSDTEAFF
15,TRBJ2-3,few,TRBD2,TRBV9,TGTGCCAGCAGCTCTAGCGGGGGGGCCACAGATACGCAGTATTTT,CASSSSGGATDTQYF
15,TRBJ2-5,-,-,TRBV2,TGTGCCAGCAGTGATTTTGGCAGGGTGCAAGAGACCCAGTACTTC,CASSDFGRVQETQYF
15,TRBJ2-3,-,TRBD2,TRBV3-1/TRBV3-2,TGTGCCAGCAGCCAACTAGCGGGGACCACAGATACGCAGTATTTT,CASSQLAGTTDTQYF
15,TRBJ2-7,-,-,TRBV10-1,TGCGCCAGCAGTAAGGGGGAAACAGGGCAAGACGAGCAGTACTTC,CASSKGETGQDEQYF
16,TRBJ2-3,-,-,TRBV3-1/TRBV3-2,TGTGCCAGCAGCCCGGGAGCGGGTACCCCCGCAGATACGCAGTATTTT,CASSPGAGTPADTQYF
14,TRBJ2-7,-,TRBD1,TRBV27,TGTGCCAGCAGAATGGGGACAGGGACCTACGAGCAGTACTTC,CASRMGTGTYEQYF
13,TRBJ1-1,-,-,TRBV5-1,TGCGCCAGCAGCTTTGGGGCGAACACTGAAGCTTTCTTT,CASSFGANTEAFF
13,TRBJ2-5,-,-,TRBV24-1,TGTGCCACCAGTCGGGGATTCCAAGAGACCCAGTACTTC,CATSRGFQETQYF
16,TRBJ2-3,-,-,TRBV21-1,TGTGCCAGCAGCAGACCAGACCGGGGGGCGAGGTATACGCAGTATTTT,CASSRPDRGARYTQYF
13,TRBJ1-1,-,-,TRBV2,TGTGCCAGCAGATTACTACAGGGAGCTGAAGCTTTCTTT,CASRLLQGAEAFF
14,TRBJ1-1,-,-,TRBV28,TGTGCCAGCAGTACAACGACAGGCGGGACTGAAGCTTTCTTT,CASSTTTGGTEAFF
15,TRBJ1-3,few,TRBD1,TRBV2,TGTGCCAGCAGTGGCCAGGGGGGCTCTGGAAACACCATATATTTT,CASSGQGGSGNTIYF
17,TRBJ1-2,few,-,TRBV19,TGTGCCAGTAGTCCAGGGAAGTCGGGTAGAATGAACTATGGCTACACCTTC,CASSPGKSGRMNYGYTF
15,TRBJ1-5,-,-,TRBV5-8,TGTGCCAGCAGCCAGGGAGGGGACATTGACCAGCCCCAGCATTTT,CASSQGGDIDQPQHF
15,TRBJ2-3,-,-,TRBV6-1,TGTGCCAGCAGTGAGGGGCCCAGGGACATGGATACGCAGTATTTT,CASSEGPRDMDTQYF
16,TRBJ1-4,-,TRBD1,TRBV2,TGTGCCAGCAGTCTAGACTGGGACAGGTCGGGTGAAAAACTGTTTTTT,CASSLDWDRSGEKLFF
14,TRBJ2-1,-,TRBD1,TRBV11-2,TGTGCCAGCAGTCTGGGGACAGGATACAATGAGCAGTTCTTC,CASSLGTGYNEQFF
15,TRBJ1-1,-,-,TRBV10-1,TGCGCCAGCAGTGAGTCGAGGGGGTATGGGACTGAAGCTTTCTTT,CASSESRGYGTEAFF
15,TRBJ2-2,-,-,TRBV5-4,TGTGCCAGCAGCTTAACTGTCTCGAACACCGGGGAGCTGTTTTTT,CASSLTVSNTGELFF
15,TRBJ2-5,-,TRBD2,TRBV7-3,TGTGCCAGCAGCTCAAATAGCGGGTTACAAGAGACCCAGTACTTC,CASSSNSGLQETQYF
15,TRBJ2-5,-,TRBD1,TRBV7-7,TGTGCCAGCAGCTTGGTCCGGACAGGGGGCGAGACCCAGTACTTC,CASSLVRTGGETQYF
16,TRBJ2-7,-,TRBD1,TRBV18,TGTGCCAGCTCACCACGGTGGACAGGGCTCTCCTACGAGCAGTACTTC,CASSPRWTGLSYEQYF